Listed below are T cell receptor beta chains from one sample, sequenced in a study of response to subunit inactivated influenza vaccine. TCRdb re-called the RT-PCR reads with MiXCR, one entry per CDR3 protein. The sample records hundreds of thousands of distinct CDR3 sequences, about 25% being singletons. Sequenced material: CD4+ T cells sorted from PBMCs, taken around 5 days after vaccination. Receptors originate from a man aged 45 to 65 who received an inactivated influenza vaccine. Each CDR3 is given with its conserved first and last residue. Each record gives: J gene, clone size, D gene, V gene, CDR3 protein, CDR3 DNA. The D gene is left open where the match is weak. Clone size is shown for a subset of rows, as once, few, many or a class of expanded clone.

J gene: TRBJ2-7
clone size: NA
D gene: TRBD2
V gene: TRBV7-2
CDR3 protein: CASSLAAGGFYEQYF
CDR3 DNA: TGTGCCAGCAGCTTAGCCGCGGGGGGGTTCTACGAGCAGTACTTC

J gene: TRBJ2-1
clone size: NA
D gene: NA
V gene: TRBV20-1
CDR3 protein: CSARVTPNEQFF
CDR3 DNA: TGCAGTGCTAGAGTTACTCCGAATGAGCAGTTCTTC

J gene: TRBJ2-5
clone size: few
D gene: TRBD1
V gene: TRBV20-1
CDR3 protein: CSASRTGGLETQYF
CDR3 DNA: TGCAGTGCTAGTAGGACAGGGGGCTTAGAGACCCAGTACTTC

J gene: TRBJ2-3
clone size: NA
D gene: TRBD1
V gene: TRBV15
CDR3 protein: CATSRTGDITDTQYF
CDR3 DNA: TGTGCCACCAGCAGGACAGGGGATATAACAGATACGCAGTATTTT

J gene: TRBJ1-5
clone size: once
D gene: TRBD1
V gene: TRBV20-1
CDR3 protein: CSASPGQGQGQPQHF
CDR3 DNA: TGCAGTGCTAGTCCGGGACAGGGTCAAGGTCAGCCCCAGCATTTT

J gene: TRBJ1-2
clone size: NA
D gene: NA
V gene: TRBV19
CDR3 protein: CASSIDHRSISNYGYTF
CDR3 DNA: TGTGCCAGTAGTATAGATCATCGGAGCATTTCTAACTATGGCTACACCTTC

J gene: TRBJ1-6
clone size: few
D gene: TRBD1
V gene: TRBV12-3/TRBV12-4
CDR3 protein: CASRRDRASVNLHF
CDR3 DNA: TGTGCCAGCAGGAGGGACAGGGCCTCCGTGAACCTCCACTTT

J gene: TRBJ2-3
clone size: NA
D gene: NA
V gene: TRBV4-3
CDR3 protein: CASSQEPRGGDTQYF
CDR3 DNA: TGCGCCAGCAGCCAAGAGCCCCGAGGGGGAGATACGCAGTATTTT

J gene: TRBJ1-1
clone size: few
D gene: NA
V gene: TRBV20-1
CDR3 protein: CSAPFQGASAEAFF
CDR3 DNA: TGCAGTGCTCCCTTTCAAGGGGCTTCGGCTGAAGCTTTCTTT

J gene: TRBJ2-3
clone size: many
D gene: NA
V gene: TRBV12-3/TRBV12-4
CDR3 protein: CASSLRTGSTDTQYF
CDR3 DNA: TGTGCCAGCAGTTTAAGGACGGGGAGTACAGATACGCAGTATTTT

J gene: TRBJ2-1
clone size: many
D gene: TRBD1
V gene: TRBV5-1
CDR3 protein: CASSWDSGNEQFF
CDR3 DNA: TGCGCCAGCAGCTGGGACAGCGGCAATGAGCAGTTCTTC

J gene: TRBJ2-3
clone size: NA
D gene: NA
V gene: TRBV20-1
CDR3 protein: CSARDFRRSTDTQYF
CDR3 DNA: TGCAGTGCTAGAGATTTTCGCCGAAGCACAGATACGCAGTATTTT

J gene: TRBJ2-3
clone size: NA
D gene: NA
V gene: TRBV11-2
CDR3 protein: CASSLKVDRDTQYF
CDR3 DNA: TGTGCCAGCAGCTTGAAAGTAGACAGGGATACGCAGTATTTT

J gene: TRBJ1-1
clone size: few
D gene: TRBD1
V gene: TRBV18
CDR3 protein: CASSPGQMNTEAFF
CDR3 DNA: TGTGCCAGCAGCCCGGGACAGATGAACACTGAAGCTTTCTTT

J gene: TRBJ1-6
clone size: NA
D gene: TRBD1
V gene: TRBV28
CDR3 protein: CASSTPGQGNSPLHF
CDR3 DNA: TGTGCCAGCAGTACACCGGGACAGGGAAATTCACCCCTCCACTTT

J gene: TRBJ2-3
clone size: NA
D gene: NA
V gene: TRBV24-1
CDR3 protein: CVTSDPGRASSTDTQYF
CDR3 DNA: TGTGTCACCAGTGATCCGGGCCGAGCGTCTAGCACAGATACGCAGTATTTT

J gene: TRBJ2-1
clone size: few
D gene: NA
V gene: TRBV7-2
CDR3 protein: CASSDREGRSEQFF
CDR3 DNA: TGTGCCAGCAGCGACAGGGAGGGCAGAAGTGAGCAGTTCTTC

J gene: TRBJ2-3
clone size: NA
D gene: NA
V gene: TRBV27
CDR3 protein: CASSFLRRDTQYF
CDR3 DNA: TGTGCCAGCAGTTTTCTTCGCAGAGATACGCAGTATTTT

J gene: TRBJ1-1
clone size: many
D gene: NA
V gene: TRBV29-1
CDR3 protein: CSVGRLNTEAFF
CDR3 DNA: TGCAGCGTTGGACGGTTGAACACTGAAGCTTTCTTT

J gene: TRBJ2-7
clone size: NA
D gene: NA
V gene: TRBV20-1
CDR3 protein: CSAFAYEQYF
CDR3 DNA: TGCAGTGCTTTCGCGTACGAGCAGTACTTC

J gene: TRBJ2-5
clone size: few
D gene: NA
V gene: TRBV18
CDR3 protein: CASSPAGSETQYF
CDR3 DNA: TGTGCCAGCTCACCAGCGGGTTCGGAGACCCAGTACTTC

J gene: TRBJ2-3
clone size: NA
D gene: NA
V gene: TRBV6-1
CDR3 protein: CASREGGVTDTQYF
CDR3 DNA: TGTGCCAGCAGGGAGGGAGGAGTCACAGATACGCAGTATTTT

J gene: TRBJ2-7
clone size: few
D gene: TRBD1
V gene: TRBV20-1
CDR3 protein: CSAKQGAIEQYF
CDR3 DNA: TGCAGTGCTAAACAGGGGGCTATTGAGCAGTACTTC

J gene: TRBJ2-5
clone size: many
D gene: TRBD2
V gene: TRBV7-2
CDR3 protein: CASSSNAGAETQYF
CDR3 DNA: TGTGCCAGCAGCTCTAATGCGGGAGCAGAGACCCAGTACTTC

J gene: TRBJ2-1
clone size: once
D gene: TRBD1
V gene: TRBV3-1
CDR3 protein: CASEGGLYNEQFF
CDR3 DNA: TGTGCCAGCGAAGGGGGCCTCTACAATGAGCAGTTCTTC

J gene: TRBJ2-3
clone size: NA
D gene: NA
V gene: TRBV7-2
CDR3 protein: CASTDPGGGGTDTQYF
CDR3 DNA: TGTGCCAGCACTGATCCCGGGGGCGGGGGCACAGATACGCAGTATTTT

J gene: TRBJ2-7
clone size: few
D gene: NA
V gene: TRBV7-9
CDR3 protein: CASSTELGEQYF
CDR3 DNA: TGTGCCAGCAGTACTGAGTTGGGTGAGCAGTACTTC

J gene: TRBJ2-4
clone size: few
D gene: NA
V gene: TRBV7-2
CDR3 protein: CASSIQGPKNIQYF
CDR3 DNA: TGTGCCAGCAGCATACAGGGCCCCAAAAACATTCAGTACTTC